These 32 T cell receptor beta chains share one sample of origin, sequenced in a study of beta chain features in type 1 diabetes (dated by TCRdb to 2016 to 2019). The library relied on the immunoSEQ multiplex PCR assay. The High Capacity cDNA Reverse Transcription Kit was used to reverse transcribe all of the isolated RNA, meaning that expressed TCRB transcripts were what got sequenced. Imported from immuneACCESS, the table was reduced by TCRdb to in-frame sequences with V and J called. These copies leave out some clones; in studies compared against another copy, an unresolved V gene accounts for under half, and the cause of the remainder is not known. For this sample there are 620,000 or so clones; roughly 16% appear just once. About 0.086% of the sample is taken by the ten largest. What was sequenced was naive CD4+ T cells from blood. Read against the paper, the sample's cell subset or site label means: true naive CD4+ T cells. Receptors were obtained from a young man in good health.

V is TRBV5-1 and J is TRBJ2-4, with 10 nucleotides matching TRBD1. V shed 4 bases, J shed 8 bases, and the junction held 12 bases outside the gene matches. Germline V gene data show CDR1 as SGHRS and CDR2 as YFSETQ. This CDR3 is 16 amino acids long. The DNA for the CDR3 is TGCGCCAGCAGCCCTGACAGGGGGCTAGGCTGGGACATTCAGTACTTC. As protein: CASSPDRGLGWDIQYF.

V usage is TRBV7-2 and J usage is TRBJ1-2; possibly TRBD1 for D (6 bases). The germline V and J ends were trimmed by 5 bases and 2 bases, with 9 bases remaining between them. Germline V lookup: CDR1 SGHTA, CDR2 FQGNSA. The CDR3 runs to 13 residues. The CDR3, as DNA: TGTGCCAGCAGCCGCGACAGGAACTATGGCTACACCTTC. Its translation is CASSRDRNYGYTF.

This clone was observed a few times. The chain links TRBV7-9 to TRBJ2-7; D is unresolved. The CDR3 has 14 amino acids. CDR1 SEHNR and CDR2 FQNEAQ come from the germline V gene (reference sequence). Trimming pared 1 base from V and 3 bases from J, leaving 10 bases between. The DNA of the CDR3 is TGTGCCAGCAGCTTAGATGGAAACGGCTACGAGCAGTACTTC. As protein: CASSLDGNGYEQYF.

The rearrangement uses TRBV5-1 and TRBJ2-7, with D maybe TRBD2 (6 bases). CDR1 SGHRS and CDR2 YFSETQ come from the germline V gene. The CDR3 extends over 16 amino acids. With 0 bases removed from V and 3 bases from J, the gap between germline ends came to 16 bases. The CDR3, as DNA: TGCGCCAGCAGCTTGGCCCCAGGAACCGGGGGCTACGAGCAGTACTTC. Its protein is CASSLAPGTGGYEQYF.

The chain is built from TRBV27 and TRBJ2-1; a weak D match, TRBD2 (5 bases). CDR3 length equals 14 residues. Trimming left V 3 bases short and J 8 bases short, with 14 bases between. Germline loops: CDR1 MNHEY, CDR2 SMNVEV (reference sequence). The CDR3 nucleotides read TGTGCCAGCAGTTTCGGGGTAACCATCCATGAGCAGTTCTTC. Residues: CASSFGVTIHEQFF.

J is TRBJ1-5 and V is TRBV10-3, with a possible D match to TRBD1 (5 bases). Germline loops: CDR1 ENHRY, CDR2 SYGVKD. The CDR3 extends over 14 amino acids. CDR3 in DNA: TGTGCTCATCGATCAGAGGGGCTCAATCAGCCCCAGCATTTT. Protein: CAHRSEGLNQPQHF.

This clone appeared a few times. This CDR3 is CASSEAPGRLQNSPLHF. The CDR3 DNA sequence: TGTGCCAGCAGTGAAGCGCCAGGGAGGTTGCAGAATTCACCCCTCCACTTT. The chain joins TRBV6-1 to TRBJ1-6, with D possibly matching TRBD1 (5 bases). There are 17 residues in the CDR3. Germline values: CDR1 MNHNS, CDR2 SASEGT. Trimming shortened V by 0 bases and J by 7 bases, and 16 bases separated the two germline ends.

The genes are TRBV14 and TRBJ2-1, with D possibly matching TRBD2 (5 bases). Germline values: CDR1 SGHDN, CDR2 FVKESK. The CDR3 has 15 amino acids. The V end was cut by 3 bases, the J end by 5 bases, with 14 bases between. CDR3 residues: CASSHPSLINNEQFF. CDR3 bases: TGTGCCAGCAGCCACCCTAGCCTGATTAACAATGAGCAGTTCTTC.

V gene TRBV5-7 combines with J gene TRBJ2-7, with TRBD2 as a possible D gene (5 bases). TRBV5-7 is an ORF; its function is uncertain. V was pared by 10 bases and J by 7 bases, with 15 bases between. This CDR3 is 11 amino acids long. This CDR3 reads CAEGIVREQYF. The CDR3 bases are TGTGCCGAGGGAATAGTACGTGAGCAGTACTTC.

Only a few counts were recorded for this clone. The V and J genes are TRBV6-1 and TRBJ1-5; TRBD1 might be the D (5 bases). This CDR3 has 15 residues. V gave up 7 bases and J gave up 2 bases, with 15 bases separating them. CDR1 MNHNS and CDR2 SASEGT come from the germline V gene. The CDR3 sequence is CASTGGGGGNQPQHF. The DNA of the CDR3 is TGTGCCAGCACTGGGGGAGGAGGAGGCAATCAGCCCCAGCATTTT.

This clone was observed a few times. V and J are TRBV28 and TRBJ2-1; 9 nucleotides match TRBD1. V shed 7 bases, J shed 9 bases, and the junction held 10 bases outside the gene matches. CDR3 length equals 14 residues. From germline, CDR1 is MDHEN and CDR2 SYDVKM. The CDR3 spells CASKTGGSPPEQFF. In DNA form, the CDR3 reads TGTGCCAGCAAGACAGGGGGTAGCCCACCTGAGCAGTTCTTC. The complete variable domain, with remaining parts taken from reference TRBV28 and TRBJ2-1, reads DVKVTQSSRYLVKRTGEKVFLECVQDMDHENMFWYRQDPGLGLRLIYFSYDVKMKEKGDIPEGYSVSREKKERFSLILESASTNQTSMYLCASKTGGSPPEQFFGPGTRLTVL.

This clone was observed a few times. The chain is built from TRBV23-1 and TRBJ1-4; TRBD1 matches at 7 bases. TRBV23-1 is filed as an ORF, its function uncertain. After removal of 8 bases from V and 1 base from J, the junction contained 10 bases not matched to a gene. The CDR3 is 16 amino acids. CDR3: CASARGVRVTNEKLFF. The CDR3 coding sequence is TGCGCCAGCGCCAGGGGGGTGCGAGTAACTAATGAAAAACTGTTTTTT.

There are a few counts of this clone. The chain links TRBV11-1 to TRBJ2-5; tentatively, D is TRBD2 (6 bases). The germline CDR1 and CDR2 sequences are SGHAT and FQDESV (reference sequence). V lost 7 bases and J lost 2, with 11 bases in between. The CDR3 totals 13 residues. The CDR3 DNA reads TGTGCCAGCACGCGGGGCCCACAAGAGACCCAGTACTTC. It encodes CASTRGPQETQYF.

This clone came up a few times. This chain links TRBV19 with TRBJ1-2; 8 nucleotides match TRBD1. V was clipped by 5 bases and J by 0 bases; unmatched bases: 8. Per germline, CDR1 LNHDA and CDR2 SQIVND (reference sequence). The CDR3 totals 16 residues. CDR3 residues: CASSPRTGTPNYGYTF. The DNA of the CDR3 is TGTGCCAGTAGTCCCAGGACAGGGACCCCTAACTATGGCTACACCTTC.

The chain joins TRBV18 to TRBJ2-1, with 8 bases matching TRBD1. CDR1 and CDR2 from the germline V gene are KGHSH and LQKENI. This CDR3 contains 16 residues. V was pared by 4 bases and J by 0 bases, with 5 bases of the junction left unmatched. CDR3 loop: CASSLYRGSSYNEQFF. The CDR3 nucleotides read TGTGCCAGCTCACTTTACAGGGGGAGCTCCTACAATGAGCAGTTCTTC. Combining the CDR3 with reference TRBV18 and TRBJ2-1 gives the whole variable domain NAGVMQNPRHLVRRRGQEARLRCSPMKGHSHVYWYRQLPEEGLKFMVYLQKENIIDESGMPKERFSAEFPKEGPSILRIQQVVRGDSAAYFCASSLYRGSSYNEQFFGPGTRLTVL.

This clone appeared a few times. The chain combines TRBV7-6 with TRBJ1-4; D gene ambiguous. CDR1 and CDR2 (germline): SGHVS, FNYEAQ. This CDR3 comprises 13 residues. Deletions cut 0 bases from V and 8 bases from J, with 7 bases between. In DNA form, the CDR3 reads TGTGCCAGCAGCTTAGCGCTAAAGGAAAAACTGTTTTTT. This gives the protein CASSLALKEKLFF. The complete variable domain, with remaining parts taken from reference TRBV7-6 and TRBJ1-4, reads GAGVSQSPRYKVTKRGQDVALRCDPISGHVSLYWYRQALGQGPEFLTYFNYEAQQDKSGLPNDRFSAERPEGSISTLTIQRTEQRDSAMYRCASSLALKEKLFFGSGTQLSVL.

In this sample, this clone turned up once. The chain carries TRBV7-3 and TRBJ2-7; no reliable D call. Trimming removed 2 bases from V and 3 bases from J, with 8 bases in between. The CDR3 is 13 residues long. Per germline, CDR1 SGHTA and CDR2 FQGTGA. The CDR3 spells CASSLDPSYEQYF. DNA of the CDR3: TGTGCCAGCAGCTTAGATCCCAGCTACGAGCAGTACTTC.

The chain couples TRBV5-1 to TRBJ2-5; 7 bases match TRBD2. CDR3 length equals 15 residues. CDR1 and CDR2 from the germline V gene are SGHRS and YFSETQ. The ends lost 4 bases at V and 4 bases at J; junction bases unmatched: 10. CDR3 coding DNA: TGCGCCAGCAGCCCGACTAGCAGGAGGGGAGAGACCCAGTACTTC. Translation: CASSPTSRRGETQYF.

This clone came up a few times. V usage is TRBV28 and J usage is TRBJ2-7; 9 bases line up with TRBD1. Germline CDR1 and CDR2: MDHEN and SYDVKM. The CDR3 consists of 15 residues. Losses at the gene ends were 5 bases for V and 6 bases for J; bases not matched to a gene: 11. The CDR3 is CASSTEGQGQGEQYF. The CDR3 DNA is TGTGCCAGCAGTACTGAGGGACAGGGACAAGGCGAGCAGTACTTC.

This clone turned up a few times. The J gene is TRBJ1-3, the V gene TRBV7-2; TRBD1 might be the D (6 bases). V was clipped by 3 bases and J by 5 bases, with 11 bases between them. The CDR3 length is 14 residues. Looked up from germline, CDR1 is SGHTA and CDR2 is FQGNSA. In DNA form, the CDR3 reads TGTGCCAGCAGCTTCATCAGGGACAGAAACACCATATATTTT. Amino acid sequence: CASSFIRDRNTIYF.

The chain couples TRBV7-9 to TRBJ1-6; no definite D call. V was clipped by 5 bases and J by 10 bases, with 15 bases between them. There are 14 residues in the CDR3. Germline loops: CDR1 SEHNR, CDR2 FQNEAQ (reference sequence). The CDR3, as DNA: TGTGCCAGCAGCCCTCGGACTAGAGAATCACCCCTCCACTTT. Amino acid sequence: CASSPRTRESPLHF.

CDR3 loop: CASKGDQRPTGELFF. The CDR3 DNA sequence: TGTGCCAGCAAAGGCGACCAACGACCCACCGGGGAGCTGTTTTTT. The chain is built from TRBV2 and TRBJ2-2, with unresolved D. Germline assignment: CDR1 SNHLY and CDR2 FYNNEI. The CDR3 contains 15 residues. Trimming left V 7 bases short and J 4 bases short, with 16 bases between.

This clone was recorded a few times. J is TRBJ2-1 and V is TRBV13; TRBD1 aligns across 9 bases. The germline CDR1 and CDR2 sequences are PRHDT and FYEKMQ (reference sequence). The V and J ends lost 2 bases and 5 bases, in that order; junction bases with no gene match: 10. CDR3 length equals 17 residues. The CDR3 DNA reads TGTGCCAGCAGCTTACTCTTCCGGACAGGGGCCGACAATGAGCAGTTCTTC. Translated, it gives CASSLLFRTGADNEQFF.

There are a few counts of this clone. The chain uses TRBV10-3 and TRBJ1-5; D might be TRBD1 (6 bases). The germline V gene has CDR1 ENHRY and CDR2 SYGVKD. V shed 5 bases and J shed 7 bases, with 9 bases lying between them. CDR3 length equals 12 residues. In nucleotides, the CDR3 is TGTGCCATCAGTAACAGGGACCAGCCCCAGCATTTT. This sequence encodes CAISNRDQPQHF.

V is TRBV5-1 and J is TRBJ2-5; 8 bases line up with TRBD2. Germline V gives CDR1 SGHRS, CDR2 YFSETQ. V trimming: 0 bases; J trimming: 2 bases; junction bases outside the gene matches: 9. The CDR3 runs to 17 residues. The CDR3 reads CASSLAAGGAPQETQYF. CDR3 bases: TGCGCCAGCAGCTTGGCGGCGGGGGGCGCCCCTCAAGAGACCCAGTACTTC. Looking up the rest from reference TRBV5-1 and TRBJ2-5 gives the full variable domain: KAGVTQTPRYLIKTRGQQVTLSCSPISGHRSVSWYQQTPGQGLQFLFEYFSETQRNKGNFPGRFSGRQFSNSRSEMNVSTLELGDSALYLCASSLAAGGAPQETQYFGPGTRLLVL.

This sequence joins TRBV19 and TRBJ1-5; D may be TRBD1 (6 bases). The germline V gene has CDR1 LNHDA and CDR2 SQIVND (reference sequence). Deletions cut 5 bases from V and 4 bases from J, with 21 bases between. This CDR3 contains 17 residues. CDR3 nucleotides: TGTGCCAGTAGTCCTAGACGAGGGGGGCATGTGAATCAGCCCCAGCATTTT. Residues: CASSPRRGGHVNQPQHF.

This chain connects TRBV7-6 to TRBJ2-3; no firm D call. This CDR3 is 15 amino acids long. With 4 bases removed from V and 1 base from J, the gap between germline ends came to 12 bases. Germline loops: CDR1 SGHVS, CDR2 FNYEAQ. Here the CDR3 reads CASSSTPPGTDTQYF. CDR3 DNA sequence: TGTGCCAGCAGCTCGACTCCTCCGGGCACAGATACGCAGTATTTT.

In this sample, this clone turned up many times. The rearrangement uses TRBV11-1 and TRBJ2-1; 8 bases line up with TRBD2. The germline CDR1 and CDR2 sequences are SGHAT and FQDESV (reference sequence). The CDR3 is made up of 13 amino acids. The CDR3: CASREGKSNEQFF. The CDR3 DNA reads as TGTGCGAGTCGGGAGGGCAAAAGCAATGAGCAGTTCTTC. Looking up the rest from reference TRBV11-1 and TRBJ2-1 gives the full variable domain: EAEVAQSPRYKITEKSQAVAFWCDPISGHATLYWYRQILGQGPELLVQFQDESVVDDSQLPKDRFSAERLKGVDSTLKIQPAELGDSAMYLCASREGKSNEQFFGPGTRLTVL.

The rearrangement links TRBV18 to TRBJ1-5, with 8 nucleotides matching TRBD1. CDR1 is KGHSH and CDR2 is LQKENI in the germline V gene. The trim removed 2 bases at V and 6 bases at J, leaving 9 bases unmatched. This CDR3 is 16 amino acids long. The chain's CDR3 is CASSPYAQGAGQPQHF. The CDR3 coding sequence is TGTGCCAGCTCACCATATGCCCAGGGGGCAGGTCAGCCCCAGCATTTT.

V is TRBV10-2 and J is TRBJ2-2; 10 nucleotides agree with TRBD2. Germline loops: CDR1 WSHSY, CDR2 SAAADI. This CDR3 is built from 14 residues. The V and J ends lost 7 bases and 7 bases, in that order; junction bases with no gene match: 6. As DNA, the CDR3 is TGCGCCAGCATACTAGCGGGGTGGGGCGGGGAGCTGTTTTTT. It encodes CASILAGWGGELFF.

The sample holds a few counts of this clone. The sample has other DNA sequences that encode this CDR3 too. The chain couples TRBV18 to TRBJ1-5, with D maybe TRBD1 (5 bases). Looked up from germline, CDR1 is KGHSH and CDR2 is LQKENI. The CDR3 length is 13 residues. V dropped 6 bases and J dropped 4 bases, with 10 bases sitting between them. CDR3 in DNA: TGTGCCAGCTCGCCGACAGTTAATCAGCCCCAGCATTTT. This sequence encodes CASSPTVNQPQHF.

Note on this clone: At the DNA level, this CDR3 is encoded by other sequences in the same sample as well. The chain joins TRBV27 to TRBJ1-1, with D possibly TRBD1 on 5 matching bases. Trimming stripped 3 bases from V and 0 bases from J, with 8 bases between. The CDR3 is made up of 14 amino acids. Germline loops: CDR1 MNHEY, CDR2 SMNVEV (reference sequence). The CDR3 nucleotides read TGTGCCAGCAGTTTTCGGGGGATGAACACTGAAGCTTTCTTT. Translation gives CASSFRGMNTEAFF.